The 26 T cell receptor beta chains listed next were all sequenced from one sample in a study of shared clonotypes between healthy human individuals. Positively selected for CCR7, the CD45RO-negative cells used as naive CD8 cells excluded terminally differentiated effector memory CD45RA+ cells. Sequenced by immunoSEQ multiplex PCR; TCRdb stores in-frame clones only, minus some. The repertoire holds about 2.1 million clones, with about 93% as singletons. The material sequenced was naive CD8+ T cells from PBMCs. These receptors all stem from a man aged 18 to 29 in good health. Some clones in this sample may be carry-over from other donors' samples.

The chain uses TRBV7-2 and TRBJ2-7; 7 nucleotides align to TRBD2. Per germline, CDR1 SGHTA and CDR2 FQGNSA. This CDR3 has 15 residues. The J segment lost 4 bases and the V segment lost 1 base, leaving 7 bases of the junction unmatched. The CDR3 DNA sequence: TGTGCCAGCAGCTTAGGCCAGCGGGGCGGGTACGAGCAGTACTTC. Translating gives CASSLGQRGGYEQYF.

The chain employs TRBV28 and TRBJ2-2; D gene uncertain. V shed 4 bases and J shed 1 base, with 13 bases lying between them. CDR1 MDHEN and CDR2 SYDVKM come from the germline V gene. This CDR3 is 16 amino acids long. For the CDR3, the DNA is TGTGCCAGCAGTTACCCCCCCGGGTGGAACACCGGGGAGCTGTTTTTT. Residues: CASSYPPGWNTGELFF.

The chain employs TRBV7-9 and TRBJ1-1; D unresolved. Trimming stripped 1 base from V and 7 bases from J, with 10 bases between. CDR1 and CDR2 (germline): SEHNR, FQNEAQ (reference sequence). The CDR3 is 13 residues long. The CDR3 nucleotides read TGTGCCAGCAGCTTAGAGGTGGGCAGTGAAGCTTTCTTT. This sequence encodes CASSLEVGSEAFF.

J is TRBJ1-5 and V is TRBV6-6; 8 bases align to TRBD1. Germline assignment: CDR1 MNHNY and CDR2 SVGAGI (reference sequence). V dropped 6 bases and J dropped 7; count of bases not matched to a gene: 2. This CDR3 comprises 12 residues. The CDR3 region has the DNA TGTGCCAGCAGCGGACAGGGCCAGCCCCAGCATTTT. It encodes CASSGQGQPQHF.

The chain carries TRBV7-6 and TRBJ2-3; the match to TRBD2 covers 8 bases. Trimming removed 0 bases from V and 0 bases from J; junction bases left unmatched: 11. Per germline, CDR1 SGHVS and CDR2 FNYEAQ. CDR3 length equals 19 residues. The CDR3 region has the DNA TGTGCCAGCAGCTTAGCGCGCTTAGCGGGGCAACCTAGCACAGATACGCAGTATTTT. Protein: CASSLARLAGQPSTDTQYF.

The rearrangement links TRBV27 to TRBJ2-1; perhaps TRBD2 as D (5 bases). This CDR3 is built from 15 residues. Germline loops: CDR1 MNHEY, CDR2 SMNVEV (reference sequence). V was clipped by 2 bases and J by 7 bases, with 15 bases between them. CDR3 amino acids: CASSLRSGSTNEQFF. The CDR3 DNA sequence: TGTGCCAGCAGTTTAAGGAGCGGTTCAACTAATGAGCAGTTCTTC.

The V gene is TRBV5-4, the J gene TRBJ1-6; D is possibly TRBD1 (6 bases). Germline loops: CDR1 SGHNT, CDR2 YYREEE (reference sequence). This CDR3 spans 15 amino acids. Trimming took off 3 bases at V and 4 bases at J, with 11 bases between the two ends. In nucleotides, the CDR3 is TGTGCCAGCAGCTCTGACAGGAGGTATAATTCACCCCTCCACTTT. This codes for CASSSDRRYNSPLHF. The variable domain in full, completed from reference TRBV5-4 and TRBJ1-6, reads ETGVTQSPTHLIKTRGQQVTLRCSSQSGHNTVSWYQQALGQGPQFIFQYYREEENGRGNFPPRFSGLQFPNYSSELNVNALELDDSALYLCASSSDRRYNSPLHFGNGTRLTVT.

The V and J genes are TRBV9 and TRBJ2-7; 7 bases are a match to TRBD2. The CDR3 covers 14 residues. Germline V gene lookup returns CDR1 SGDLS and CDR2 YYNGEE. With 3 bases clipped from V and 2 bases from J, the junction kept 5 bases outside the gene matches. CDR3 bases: TGTGCCAGCAGCGGCGGGGGTAGCCCCTACGAGCAGTACTTC. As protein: CASSGGGSPYEQYF.

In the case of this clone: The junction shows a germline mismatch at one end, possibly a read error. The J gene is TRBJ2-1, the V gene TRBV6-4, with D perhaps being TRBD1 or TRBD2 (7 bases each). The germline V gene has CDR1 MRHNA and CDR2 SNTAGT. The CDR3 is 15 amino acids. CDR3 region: CASIDPPGRDREQFF. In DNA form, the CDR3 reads TGTGCCAGCATTGACCCCCCTGGGAGGGACAGAGAGCAGTTCTTC.

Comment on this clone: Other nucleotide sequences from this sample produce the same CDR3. This chain's CDR3 is CASRPGLMNTEAFF. In DNA, the CDR3 is TGTGCCAGCAGACCGGGACTCATGAACACTGAAGCTTTCTTT. J is TRBJ1-1 and V is TRBV6-1; possible D gene TRBD1, 5 bases. The V end lost 6 bases, the J end lost 0 bases, and 11 bases lay between the germline ends. Germline lookup yields CDR1 MNHNS and CDR2 SASEGT. This CDR3 region has 14 residues.

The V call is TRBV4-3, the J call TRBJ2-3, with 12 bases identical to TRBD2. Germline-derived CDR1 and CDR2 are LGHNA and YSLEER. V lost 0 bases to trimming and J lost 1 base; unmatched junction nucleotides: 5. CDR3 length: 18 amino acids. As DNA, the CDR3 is TGCGCCAGCAGCCAAGATAGACTAGCGGGAGTCCGCACAGATACGCAGTATTTT. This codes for CASSQDRLAGVRTDTQYF.

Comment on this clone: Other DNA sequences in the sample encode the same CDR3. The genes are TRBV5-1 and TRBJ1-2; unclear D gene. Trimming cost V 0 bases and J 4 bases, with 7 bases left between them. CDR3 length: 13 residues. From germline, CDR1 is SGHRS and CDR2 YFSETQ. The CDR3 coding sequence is TGCGCCAGCAGCTTGGGGCAGATCTATGGCTACACCTTC. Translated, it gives CASSLGQIYGYTF.

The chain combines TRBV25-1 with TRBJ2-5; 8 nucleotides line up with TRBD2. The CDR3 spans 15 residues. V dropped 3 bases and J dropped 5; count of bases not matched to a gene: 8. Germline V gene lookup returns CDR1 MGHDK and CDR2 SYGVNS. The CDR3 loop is CASSDPSGRRETQYF. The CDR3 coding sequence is TGTGCCAGCAGTGACCCCAGCGGGAGAAGGGAGACCCAGTACTTC.

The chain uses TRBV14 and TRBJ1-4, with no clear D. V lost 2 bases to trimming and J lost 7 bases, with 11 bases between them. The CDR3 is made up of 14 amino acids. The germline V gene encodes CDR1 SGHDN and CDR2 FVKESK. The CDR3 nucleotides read TGTGCCAGCAGCCAAAGGGTTAACAGTGAAAAACTGTTTTTT. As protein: CASSQRVNSEKLFF.

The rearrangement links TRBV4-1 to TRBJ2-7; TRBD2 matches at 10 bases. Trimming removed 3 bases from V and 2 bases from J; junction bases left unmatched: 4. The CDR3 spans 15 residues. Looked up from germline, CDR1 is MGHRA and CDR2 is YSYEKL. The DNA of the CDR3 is TGCGCCAGCAGCCACTCTAGCGGGAGCCCCTACGAGCAGTACTTC. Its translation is CASSHSSGSPYEQYF.

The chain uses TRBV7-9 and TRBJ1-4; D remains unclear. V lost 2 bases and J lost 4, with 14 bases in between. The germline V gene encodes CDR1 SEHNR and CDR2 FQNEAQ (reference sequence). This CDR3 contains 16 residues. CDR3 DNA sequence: TGTGCCAGCAGCTTATCATCGGGGATCCTTAATGAAAAACTGTTTTTT. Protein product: CASSLSSGILNEKLFF.

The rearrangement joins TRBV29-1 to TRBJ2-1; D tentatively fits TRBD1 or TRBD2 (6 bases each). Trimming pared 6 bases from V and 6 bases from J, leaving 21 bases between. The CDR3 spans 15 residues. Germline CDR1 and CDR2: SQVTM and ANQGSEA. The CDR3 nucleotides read TGCAGCGTATCGATCAGAGGGGGGATGGGCAATGAGCAGTTCTTC. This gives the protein CSVSIRGGMGNEQFF.

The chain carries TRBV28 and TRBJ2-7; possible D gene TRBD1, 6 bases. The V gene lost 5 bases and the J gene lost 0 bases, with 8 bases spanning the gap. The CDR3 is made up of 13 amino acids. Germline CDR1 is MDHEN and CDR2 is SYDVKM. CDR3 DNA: TGTGCCAGCAGTGAGACAGGCTCCTACGAGCAGTACTTC. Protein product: CASSETGSYEQYF.

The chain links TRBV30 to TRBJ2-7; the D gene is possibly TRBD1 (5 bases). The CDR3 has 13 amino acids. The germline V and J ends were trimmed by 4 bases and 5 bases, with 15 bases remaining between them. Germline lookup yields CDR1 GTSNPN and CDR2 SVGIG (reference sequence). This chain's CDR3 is CAWTDQGPHEQYF. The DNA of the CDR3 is TGTGCCTGGACAGACCAGGGCCCCCACGAGCAGTACTTC.

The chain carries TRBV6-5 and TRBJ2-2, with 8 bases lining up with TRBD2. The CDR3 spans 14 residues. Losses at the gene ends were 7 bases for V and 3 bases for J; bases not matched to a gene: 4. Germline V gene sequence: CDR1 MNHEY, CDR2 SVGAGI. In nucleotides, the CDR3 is TGTGCCAGCATGACTAGCGCGTACACCGGGGAGCTGTTTTTT. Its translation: CASMTSAYTGELFF.

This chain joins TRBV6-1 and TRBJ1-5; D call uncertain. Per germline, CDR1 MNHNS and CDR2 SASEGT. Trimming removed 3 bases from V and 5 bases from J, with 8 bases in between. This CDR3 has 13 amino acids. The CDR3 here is CASSDLAHQPQHF. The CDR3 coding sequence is TGTGCCAGCAGTGACTTGGCGCATCAGCCCCAGCATTTT.

The CDR3 region has the DNA TGCGCCAGCAGCCTGATGGACGGAACCTACGAGCAGTACTTC. Encoded protein: CASSLMDGTYEQYF. The chain combines TRBV4-1 with TRBJ2-7, with D uncertain. Trimming removed 4 bases at V and 2 bases at J, with 12 bases between. This CDR3 spans 14 amino acids. The germline gives CDR1 MGHRA, CDR2 YSYEKL.

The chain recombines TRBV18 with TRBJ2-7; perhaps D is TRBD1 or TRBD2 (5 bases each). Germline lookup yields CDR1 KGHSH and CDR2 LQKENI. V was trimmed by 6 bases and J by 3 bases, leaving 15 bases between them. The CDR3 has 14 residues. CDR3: CASSSGTEIYEQYF. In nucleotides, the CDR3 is TGTGCCAGCTCGTCCGGGACGGAAATCTACGAGCAGTACTTC.

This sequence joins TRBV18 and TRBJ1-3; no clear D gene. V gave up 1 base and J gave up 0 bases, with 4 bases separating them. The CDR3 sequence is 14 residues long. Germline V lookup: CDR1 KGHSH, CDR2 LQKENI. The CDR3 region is CASSPRSSGNTIYF. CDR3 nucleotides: TGTGCCAGCTCACCACGGAGCTCTGGAAACACCATATATTTT.

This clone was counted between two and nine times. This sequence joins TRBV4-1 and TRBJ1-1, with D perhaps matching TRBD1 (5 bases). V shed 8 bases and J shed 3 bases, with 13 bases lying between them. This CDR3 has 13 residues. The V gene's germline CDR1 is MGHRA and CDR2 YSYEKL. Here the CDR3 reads CASGTSGYTEAFF. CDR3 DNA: TGCGCCAGCGGAACATCAGGGTACACTGAAGCTTTCTTT.

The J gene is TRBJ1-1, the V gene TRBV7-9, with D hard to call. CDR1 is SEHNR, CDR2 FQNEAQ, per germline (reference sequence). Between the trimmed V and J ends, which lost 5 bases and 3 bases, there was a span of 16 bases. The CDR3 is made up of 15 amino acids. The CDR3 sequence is CASSEYIIPDTEAFF. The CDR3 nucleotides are TGTGCCAGCAGCGAGTACATAATACCCGACACTGAAGCTTTCTTT. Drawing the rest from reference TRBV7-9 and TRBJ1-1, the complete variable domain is DTGVSQNPRHKITKRGQNVTFRCDPISEHNRLYWYRQTLGQGPEFLTYFQNEAQLEKSRLLSDRFSAERPKGSFSTLEIQRTEQGDSAMYLCASSEYIIPDTEAFFGQGTRLTVV.